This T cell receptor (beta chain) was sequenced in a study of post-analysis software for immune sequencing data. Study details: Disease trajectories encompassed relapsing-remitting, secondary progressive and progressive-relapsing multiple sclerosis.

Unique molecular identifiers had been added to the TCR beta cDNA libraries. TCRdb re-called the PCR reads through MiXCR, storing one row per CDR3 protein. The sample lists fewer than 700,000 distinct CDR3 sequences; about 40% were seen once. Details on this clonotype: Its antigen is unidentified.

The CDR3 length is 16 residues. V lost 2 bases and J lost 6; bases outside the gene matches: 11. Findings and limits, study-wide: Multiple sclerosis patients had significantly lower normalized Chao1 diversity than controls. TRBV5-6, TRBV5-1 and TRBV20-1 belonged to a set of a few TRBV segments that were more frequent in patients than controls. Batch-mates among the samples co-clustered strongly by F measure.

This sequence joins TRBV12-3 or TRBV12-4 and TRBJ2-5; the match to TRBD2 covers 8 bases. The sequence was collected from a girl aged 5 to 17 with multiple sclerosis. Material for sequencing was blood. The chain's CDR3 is CASSLKEREWEKTQYF. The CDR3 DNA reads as TGTGCCAGCAGTTTAAAAGAGCGGGAGTGGGAGAAGACCCAGTACTTC.